This T cell receptor beta chain comes out of a study of shared clonotypes between healthy human individuals. Whole-study results and caveats: Few donors restricted represented genetic and exposure-history diversity. A generally larger estimated richness was seen in naive subsets than in memory subsets.

The table came from immunoSEQ multiplex PCR; TCRdb's copy has only in-frame clones and leaves some out. The table lists about 1.1 million clones, roughly 77% of them singletons. Donors were healthy HIV-negative adults without recent acute infections or vaccinations. From germline, CDR1 is SQVTM and CDR2 ANQGSEA. This CDR3 spans 13 amino acids. The ends were cut back, 4 bases at V and 2 bases at J, with 11 bases in the middle. This clone was found a few times. No antigen is known for it. The sequence derives from a man aged 18-30 years in good health. Some clones in this sample may be carry-over from other donors' samples. The sample consisted of memory CD4+ T cells from PBMCs. The subset was: CD45RA-negative fraction. This chain connects TRBV29-1 to TRBJ1-1; no firm D call. The CDR3 sequence: CSVVRRSNTEAFF. In DNA form, the CDR3 reads TGCAGCGTTGTGAGACGGTCCAACACTGAAGCTTTCTTT.